This T cell receptor beta chain originates from a study of blood T cells in healthy people across ages. Points from the study as a whole: When set beside aged donors, long-lived donors presented more naive CD4+ cells and higher diversity.

Isolation recovered at least 6 million PBMCs from every sample. Germline loops: CDR1 DFQATT, CDR2 SNEGSKA (reference sequence). The V gene end was trimmed by 6 bases and the J gene end by 0 bases; junction bases not matched to a gene: 17. This CDR3 is 18 amino acids long. The table lists this clonotype with a few counts. Its cognate antigen is unknown. Through a sample-barcoded 5' primer and a J-beta primer mix, a second PCR was run for 7 to 11 cycles. TCRdb redid the calling of the 5' RACE reads with MiXCR, one entry per CDR3 protein. Among 700,000 to 1,000,000 distinct CDR3 sequences listed, approximately 48% were seen once.

The chain combines TRBV20-1 with TRBJ2-7, with 10 bases fitting TRBD2. The origin of this receptor is a man aged 60 to 75 in good health. The specimen sequenced was blood. CDR3 DNA sequence: TGCAGTGCCGTCCCCGGATCCGTAGCGGGGGGCCCCTCCTACGAGCAGTACTTC. Translation gives CSAVPGSVAGGPSYEQYF.